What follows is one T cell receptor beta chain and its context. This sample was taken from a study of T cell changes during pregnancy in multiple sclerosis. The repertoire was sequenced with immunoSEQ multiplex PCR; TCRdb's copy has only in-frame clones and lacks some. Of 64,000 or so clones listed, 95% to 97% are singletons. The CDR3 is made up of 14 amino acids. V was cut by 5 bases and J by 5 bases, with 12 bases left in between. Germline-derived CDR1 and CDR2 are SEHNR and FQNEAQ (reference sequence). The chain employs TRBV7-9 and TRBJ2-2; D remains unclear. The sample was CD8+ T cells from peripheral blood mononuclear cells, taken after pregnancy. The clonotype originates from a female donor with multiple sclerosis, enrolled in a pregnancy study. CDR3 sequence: CASSEEAATGELFF. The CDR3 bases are TGTGCCAGCAGCGAAGAGGCGGCAACCGGGGAGCTGTTTTTT.